This T cell receptor beta chain derives from a study of shared T cell receptors in the human thymus. Some clones are missing from TCRdb's copy, which holds only in-frame ones; the method was immunoSEQ multiplex PCR. The table records just under 550,000 clones, 75% to 80% of them present only once. In germline, CDR1 is LGHNA, CDR2 YNFKEQ. The V end was cut by 7 bases, the J end by 1 base, with 14 bases between. The CDR3 totals 15 residues. This same sample was also taken into another study, of human thymus T cells. That work contributes: Healthy Finnish infants having corrective surgery for congenital heart defects served as donors. Resections from corrective heart surgery provided thymus tissue.

Sequenced sample: thymocytes. This sequence originates from a boy younger than two with a congenital heart defect. This chain connects TRBV4-2 to TRBJ2-1; D is perhaps TRBD2 (7 bases). CDR3 loop: CASIGGAGSYNEQFF. The DNA for the CDR3 is TGTGCCAGCATAGGGGGGGCGGGTTCCTACAATGAGCAGTTCTTC.